Described below is a single T cell receptor beta chain sequence and its context. The data were obtained in a study of blood T cell repertoires in COVID-19. Germline CDR1 is LNHDA and CDR2 is SQIVND (reference sequence). This CDR3 spans 18 amino acids. The V gene end was trimmed by 5 bases and the J gene end by 7 bases; junction bases not matched to a gene: 14. Only in-frame clones appear in the TCRdb table, and some are missing; sequencing was by immunoSEQ multiplex PCR. The sample includes about 3,200 clones, more than 80% of them seen just once. The chain is built from TRBV19 and TRBJ2-7; 16 bases map to TRBD2. This TCR was sampled from a human donor with active COVID-19. The donor label of this sample is uncertain. The source material was peripheral blood. The CDR3 coding sequence is TGTGCCAGTAGTGCTCCGGGACTAGCGGGGGGGGACTACGGAGAGCAGTACTTC. Encoded protein: CASSAPGLAGGDYGEQYF.